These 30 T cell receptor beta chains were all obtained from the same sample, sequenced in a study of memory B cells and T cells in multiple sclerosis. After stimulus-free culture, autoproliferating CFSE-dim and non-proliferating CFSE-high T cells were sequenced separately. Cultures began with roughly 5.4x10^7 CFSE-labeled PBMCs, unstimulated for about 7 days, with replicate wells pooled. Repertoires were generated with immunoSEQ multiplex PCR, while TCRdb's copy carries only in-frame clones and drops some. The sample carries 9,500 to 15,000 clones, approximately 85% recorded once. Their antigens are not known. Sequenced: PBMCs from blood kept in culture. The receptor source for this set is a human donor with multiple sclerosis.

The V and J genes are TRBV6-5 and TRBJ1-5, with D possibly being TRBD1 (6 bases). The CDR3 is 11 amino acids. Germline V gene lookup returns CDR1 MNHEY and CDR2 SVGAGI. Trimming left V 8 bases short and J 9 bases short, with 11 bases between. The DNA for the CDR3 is TGTGCCAGCGGGGGGCGAGGGCCCCAGCATTTT. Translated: CASGGRGPQHF.

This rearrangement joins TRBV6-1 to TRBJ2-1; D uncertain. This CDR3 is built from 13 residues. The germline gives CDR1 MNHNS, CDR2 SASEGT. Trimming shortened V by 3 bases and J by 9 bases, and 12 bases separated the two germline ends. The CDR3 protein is CASSDSPGAEQFF. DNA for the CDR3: TGTGCCAGCAGTGACTCCCCTGGTGCTGAGCAGTTCTTC.

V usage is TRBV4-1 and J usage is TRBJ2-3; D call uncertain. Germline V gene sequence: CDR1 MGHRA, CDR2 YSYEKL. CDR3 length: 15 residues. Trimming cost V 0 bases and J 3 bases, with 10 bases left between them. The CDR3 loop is CASSQDGQWTDTQYF. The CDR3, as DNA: TGCGCCAGCAGCCAAGATGGGCAATGGACAGATACGCAGTATTTT.

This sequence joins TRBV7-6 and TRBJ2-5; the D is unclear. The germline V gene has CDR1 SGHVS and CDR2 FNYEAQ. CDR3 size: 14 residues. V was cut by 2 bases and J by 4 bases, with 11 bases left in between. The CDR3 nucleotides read TGTGCCAGCAGCTTATCGTGGGTCGGAGAGACCCAGTACTTC. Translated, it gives CASSLSWVGETQYF.

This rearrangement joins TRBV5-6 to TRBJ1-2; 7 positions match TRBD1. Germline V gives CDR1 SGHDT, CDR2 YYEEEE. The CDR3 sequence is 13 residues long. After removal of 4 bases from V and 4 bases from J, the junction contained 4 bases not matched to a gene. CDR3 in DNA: TGTGCCAGCAGCCCTGGGACAGCCTATGGCTACACCTTC. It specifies CASSPGTAYGYTF.

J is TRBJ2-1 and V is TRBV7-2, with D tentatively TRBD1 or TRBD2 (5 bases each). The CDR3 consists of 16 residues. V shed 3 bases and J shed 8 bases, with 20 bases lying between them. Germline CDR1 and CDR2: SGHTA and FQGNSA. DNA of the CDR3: TGTGCCAGCAGCTTGGGGGTGGGAAGGCTTTCGGATGAGCAGTTCTTC. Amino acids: CASSLGVGRLSDEQFF. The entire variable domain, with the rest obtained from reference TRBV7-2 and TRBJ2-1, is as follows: GAGVSQSPSNKVTEKGKDVELRCDPISGHTALYWYRQSLGQGLEFLIYFQGNSAPDKSGLPSDRFSAERTGGSVSTLTIQRTQQEDSAVYLCASSLGVGRLSDEQFFGPGTRLTVL.

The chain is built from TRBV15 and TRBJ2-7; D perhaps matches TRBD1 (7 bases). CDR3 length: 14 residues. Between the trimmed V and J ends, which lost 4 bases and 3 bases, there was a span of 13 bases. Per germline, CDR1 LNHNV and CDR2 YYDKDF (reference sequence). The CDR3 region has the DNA TGTGCCACCAGCACCTCAGGGGGGAACTACGAGCAGTACTTC. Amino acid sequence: CATSTSGGNYEQYF.

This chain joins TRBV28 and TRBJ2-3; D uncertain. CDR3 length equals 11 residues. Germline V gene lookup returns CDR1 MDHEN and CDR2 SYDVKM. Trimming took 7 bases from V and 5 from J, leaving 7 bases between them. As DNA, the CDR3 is TGTGCCAGCACCACAGAAGATACGCAGTATTTT. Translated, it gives CASTTEDTQYF.

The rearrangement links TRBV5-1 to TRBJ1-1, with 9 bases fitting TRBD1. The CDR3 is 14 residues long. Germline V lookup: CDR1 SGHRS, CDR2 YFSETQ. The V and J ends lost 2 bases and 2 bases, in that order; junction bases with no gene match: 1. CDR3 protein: CASSFTGGNTEAFF. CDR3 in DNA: TGCGCCAGCAGCTTTACAGGGGGCAACACTGAAGCTTTCTTT. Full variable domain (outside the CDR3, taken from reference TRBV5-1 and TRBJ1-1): KAGVTQTPRYLIKTRGQQVTLSCSPISGHRSVSWYQQTPGQGLQFLFEYFSETQRNKGNFPGRFSGRQFSNSRSEMNVSTLELGDSALYLCASSFTGGNTEAFFGQGTRLTVV.

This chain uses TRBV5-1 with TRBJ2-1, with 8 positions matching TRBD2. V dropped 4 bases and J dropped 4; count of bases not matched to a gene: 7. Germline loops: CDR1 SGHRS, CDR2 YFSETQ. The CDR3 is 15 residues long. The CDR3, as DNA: TGCGCCAGCAGCACCCAGCGGGGGCCTTACAATGAGCAGTTCTTC. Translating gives CASSTQRGPYNEQFF.

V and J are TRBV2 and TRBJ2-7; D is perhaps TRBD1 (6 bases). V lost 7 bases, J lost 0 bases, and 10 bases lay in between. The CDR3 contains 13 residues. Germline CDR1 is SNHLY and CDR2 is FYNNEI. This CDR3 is CASNPDSSYEQYF. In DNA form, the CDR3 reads TGTGCCAGCAATCCGGACAGCTCCTACGAGCAGTACTTC. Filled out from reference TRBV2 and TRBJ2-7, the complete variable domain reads EPEVTQTPSHQVTQMGQEVILRCVPISNHLYFYWYRQILGQKVEFLVSFYNNEISEKSEIFDDQFSVERPDGSNFTLKIRSTKLEDSAMYFCASNPDSSYEQYFGPGTRLTVT.

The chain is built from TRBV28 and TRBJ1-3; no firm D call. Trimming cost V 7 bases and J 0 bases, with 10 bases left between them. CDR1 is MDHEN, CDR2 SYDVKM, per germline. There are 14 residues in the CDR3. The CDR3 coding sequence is TGTGCCAGCACCAATCCCCCCTCTGGAAACACCATATATTTT. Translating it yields CASTNPPSGNTIYF.

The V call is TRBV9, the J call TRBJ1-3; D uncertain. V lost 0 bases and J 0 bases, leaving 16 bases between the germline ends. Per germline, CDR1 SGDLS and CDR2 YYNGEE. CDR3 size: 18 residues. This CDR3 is CASSVEARPTHSGNTIYF. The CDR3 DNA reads TGTGCCAGCAGCGTAGAAGCGAGGCCAACTCACTCTGGAAACACCATATATTTT.

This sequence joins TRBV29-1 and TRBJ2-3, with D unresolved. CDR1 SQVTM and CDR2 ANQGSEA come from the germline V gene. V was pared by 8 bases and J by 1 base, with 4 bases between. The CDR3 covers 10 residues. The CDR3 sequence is CSIGTDTQYF. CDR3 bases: TGCAGCATTGGCACAGATACGCAGTATTTT.

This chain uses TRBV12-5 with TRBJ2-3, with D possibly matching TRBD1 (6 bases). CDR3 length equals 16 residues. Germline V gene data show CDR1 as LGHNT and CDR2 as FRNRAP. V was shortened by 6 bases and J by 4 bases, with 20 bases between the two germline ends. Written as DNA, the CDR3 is TGTGCTAGTGGACTCCAAGCAGGGGTGGCGGCAGATACGCAGTATTTT. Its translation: CASGLQAGVAADTQYF.

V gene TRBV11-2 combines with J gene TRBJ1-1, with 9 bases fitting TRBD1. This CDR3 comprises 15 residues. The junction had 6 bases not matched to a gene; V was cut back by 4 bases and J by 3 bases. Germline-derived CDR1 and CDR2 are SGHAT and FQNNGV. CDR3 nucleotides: TGTGCCAGCAGCTCGGGGACAGGGTGGGACACTGAAGCTTTCTTT. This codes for CASSSGTGWDTEAFF.

CDR3 nucleotides: TGTGCCAGCAGCTTGGGCGGGACGTGGCAAGAGACCCAGTACTTC. Translating it yields CASSLGGTWQETQYF. The chain uses TRBV5-6 and TRBJ2-5, with D maybe TRBD2 (6 bases). From germline, CDR1 is SGHDT and CDR2 YYEEEE. Trimming took off 0 bases at V and 2 bases at J, with 11 bases between the two ends. CDR3 size: 15 residues.

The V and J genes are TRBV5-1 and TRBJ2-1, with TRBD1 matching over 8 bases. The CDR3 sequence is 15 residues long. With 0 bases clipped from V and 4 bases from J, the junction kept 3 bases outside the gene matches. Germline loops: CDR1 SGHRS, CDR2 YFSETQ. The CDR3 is CASSLAGTGYNEQFF. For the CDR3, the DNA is TGCGCCAGCAGCTTGGCCGGGACAGGATACAATGAGCAGTTCTTC.

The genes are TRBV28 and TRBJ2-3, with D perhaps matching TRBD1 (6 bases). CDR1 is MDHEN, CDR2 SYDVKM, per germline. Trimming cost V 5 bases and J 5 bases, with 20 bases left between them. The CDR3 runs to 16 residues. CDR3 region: CASSLRKRGGLDTQYF. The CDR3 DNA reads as TGTGCCAGCAGTCTCCGGAAACGAGGGGGTTTAGATACGCAGTATTTT.

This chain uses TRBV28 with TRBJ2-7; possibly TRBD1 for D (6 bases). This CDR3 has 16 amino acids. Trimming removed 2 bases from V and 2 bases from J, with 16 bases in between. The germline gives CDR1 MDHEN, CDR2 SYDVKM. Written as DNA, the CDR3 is TGTGCCAGCAGTTTAAGCCCAGGGGTCGCTCCCTACGAGCAGTACTTC. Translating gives CASSLSPGVAPYEQYF.

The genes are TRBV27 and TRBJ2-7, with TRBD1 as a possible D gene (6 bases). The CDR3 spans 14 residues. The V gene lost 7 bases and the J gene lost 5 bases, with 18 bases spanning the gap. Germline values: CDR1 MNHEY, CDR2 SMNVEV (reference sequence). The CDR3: CASIALGARNEQYF. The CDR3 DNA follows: TGTGCCAGCATTGCTCTGGGGGCCAGAAACGAGCAGTACTTC.

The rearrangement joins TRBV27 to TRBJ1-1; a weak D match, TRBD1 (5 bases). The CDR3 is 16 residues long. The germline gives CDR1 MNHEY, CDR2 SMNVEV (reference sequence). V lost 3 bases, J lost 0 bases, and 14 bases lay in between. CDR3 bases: TGTGCCAGCAGTTTCTTGACAGTAGGTATGAACACTGAAGCTTTCTTT. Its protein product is CASSFLTVGMNTEAFF.

The CDR3 protein is CASTYPGRRNTEAFF. The CDR3 DNA is TGTGCCAGTACCTATCCCGGACGGCGGAACACTGAAGCTTTCTTT. J is TRBJ1-1 and V is TRBV19; D unclear. The V end was cut by 7 bases, the J end by 1 base, with 16 bases between. The germline V gene encodes CDR1 LNHDA and CDR2 SQIVND (reference sequence). The CDR3 spans 15 residues.

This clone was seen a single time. CDR3 coding DNA: TGTGCCACCAGCCGGGACAGGGCAAGCGATGGCTACACCTTC. As protein: CATSRDRASDGYTF. This rearrangement joins TRBV15 to TRBJ1-2; 9 nucleotides match TRBD1. Per germline, CDR1 LNHNV and CDR2 YYDKDF (reference sequence). The CDR3 runs 14 residues. Trimming took 5 bases from V and 6 from J; bases not matched to a gene: 7.

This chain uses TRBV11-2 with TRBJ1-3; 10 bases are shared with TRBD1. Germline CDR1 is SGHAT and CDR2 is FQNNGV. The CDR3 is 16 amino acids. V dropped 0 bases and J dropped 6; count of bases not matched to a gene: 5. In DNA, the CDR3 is TGTGCCAGCAGCTTAGAGGACAGGGGGAAAACAAACACCATATATTTT. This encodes CASSLEDRGKTNTIYF.

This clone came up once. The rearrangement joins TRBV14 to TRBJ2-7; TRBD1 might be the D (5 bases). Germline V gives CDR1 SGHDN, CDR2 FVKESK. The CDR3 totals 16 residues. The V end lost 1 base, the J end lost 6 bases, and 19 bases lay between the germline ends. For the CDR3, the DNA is TGTGCCAGCAGCCAAGTAACGTGGAGTCTAAGGGGCGAGCAGTACTTC. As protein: CASSQVTWSLRGEQYF.

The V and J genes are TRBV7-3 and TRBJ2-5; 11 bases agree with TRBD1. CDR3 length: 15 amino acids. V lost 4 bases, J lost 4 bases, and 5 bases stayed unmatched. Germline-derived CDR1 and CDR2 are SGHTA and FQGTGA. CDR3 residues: CASSSDRGLGETQYF. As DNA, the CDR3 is TGTGCCAGCAGCTCGGACAGGGGGCTTGGAGAGACCCAGTACTTC.

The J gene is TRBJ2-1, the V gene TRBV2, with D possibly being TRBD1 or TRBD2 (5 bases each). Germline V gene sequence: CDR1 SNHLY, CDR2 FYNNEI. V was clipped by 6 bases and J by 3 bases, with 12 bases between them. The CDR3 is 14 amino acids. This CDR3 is CASRGDALYNEQFF. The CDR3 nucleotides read TGTGCCAGCAGGGGGGACGCTCTCTACAATGAGCAGTTCTTC.

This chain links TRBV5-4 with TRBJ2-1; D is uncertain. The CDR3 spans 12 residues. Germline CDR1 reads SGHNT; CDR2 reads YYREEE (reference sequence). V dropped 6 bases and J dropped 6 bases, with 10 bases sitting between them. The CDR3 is CASNNPGNEQFF. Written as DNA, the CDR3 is TGTGCCAGCAACAATCCCGGCAATGAGCAGTTCTTC.

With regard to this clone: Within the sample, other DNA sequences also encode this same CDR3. The CDR3 nucleotides read TGTGCCAGCAGCCAAGATCGCCGGCTAGCGGGAGACACCGGGGAGCTGTTTTTT. Translating gives CASSQDRRLAGDTGELFF. This chain connects TRBV4-2 to TRBJ2-2; 10 bases match TRBD2. Germline V gene sequence: CDR1 LGHNA, CDR2 YNFKEQ. V trimming: 0 bases; J trimming: 3 bases; junction bases outside the gene matches: 7. The CDR3 loop spans 18 amino acids.